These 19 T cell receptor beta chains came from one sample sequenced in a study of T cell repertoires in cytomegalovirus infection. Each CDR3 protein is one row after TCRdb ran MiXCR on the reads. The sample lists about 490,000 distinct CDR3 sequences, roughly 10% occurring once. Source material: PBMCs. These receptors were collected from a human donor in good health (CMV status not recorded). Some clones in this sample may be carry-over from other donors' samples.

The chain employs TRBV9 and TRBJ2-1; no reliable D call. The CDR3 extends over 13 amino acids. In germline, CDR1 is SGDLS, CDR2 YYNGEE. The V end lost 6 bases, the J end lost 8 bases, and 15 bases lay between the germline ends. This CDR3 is CASTNLVTHEQFF. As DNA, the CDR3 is TGTGCCAGCACCAATCTCGTTACTCATGAGCAGTTCTTC.

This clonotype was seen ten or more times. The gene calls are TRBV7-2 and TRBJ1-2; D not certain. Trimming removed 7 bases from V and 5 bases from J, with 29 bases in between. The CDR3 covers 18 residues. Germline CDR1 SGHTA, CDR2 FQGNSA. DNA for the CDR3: TGTGCCAGCACCTCCTCTCCCCCGAGTGTCCACAGCCTGTATGGCTACACCTTC. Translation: CASTSSPPSVHSLYGYTF. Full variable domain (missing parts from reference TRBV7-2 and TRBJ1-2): GAGVSQSPSNKVTEKGKDVELRCDPISGHTALYWYRQSLGQGLEFLIYFQGNSAPDKSGLPSDRFSAERTGGSVSTLTIQRTQQEDSAVYLCASTSSPPSVHSLYGYTFGSGTRLTVV.

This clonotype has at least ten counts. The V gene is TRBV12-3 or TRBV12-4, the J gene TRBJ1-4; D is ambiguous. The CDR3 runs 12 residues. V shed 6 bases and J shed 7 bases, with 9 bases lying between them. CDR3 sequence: CASSPETEKLFF. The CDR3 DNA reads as TGTGCCAGCAGCCCTGAGACTGAAAAACTGTTTTTT.

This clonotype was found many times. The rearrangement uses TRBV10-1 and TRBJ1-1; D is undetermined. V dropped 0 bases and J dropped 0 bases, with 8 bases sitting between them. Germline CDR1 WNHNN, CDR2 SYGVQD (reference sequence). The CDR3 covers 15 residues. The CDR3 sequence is CASSESAELNTEAFF. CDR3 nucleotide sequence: TGCGCCAGCAGTGAGTCTGCAGAATTGAACACTGAAGCTTTCTTT.

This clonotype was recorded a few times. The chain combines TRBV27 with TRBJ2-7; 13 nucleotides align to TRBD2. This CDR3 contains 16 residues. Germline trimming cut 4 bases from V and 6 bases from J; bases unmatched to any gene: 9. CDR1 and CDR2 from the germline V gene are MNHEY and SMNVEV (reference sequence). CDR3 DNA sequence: TGTGCCAGCAGTTCCTGGACTAGCGGGAGTCGTCGCGAGCAGTACTTC. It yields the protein CASSSWTSGSRREQYF.

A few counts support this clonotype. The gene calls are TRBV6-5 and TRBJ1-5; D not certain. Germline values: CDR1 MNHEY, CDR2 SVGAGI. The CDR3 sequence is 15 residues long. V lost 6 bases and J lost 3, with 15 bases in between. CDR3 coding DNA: TGTGCCAGCAGACGACACGGAGGCAACAATCAGCCCCAGCATTTT. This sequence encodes CASRRHGGNNQPQHF.

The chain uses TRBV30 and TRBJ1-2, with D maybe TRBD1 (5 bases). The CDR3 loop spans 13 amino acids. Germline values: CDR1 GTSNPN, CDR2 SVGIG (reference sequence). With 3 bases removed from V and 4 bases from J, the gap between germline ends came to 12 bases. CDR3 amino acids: CAWSSTGGYGYTF. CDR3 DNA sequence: TGTGCCTGGAGCAGCACAGGCGGCTATGGCTACACCTTC.

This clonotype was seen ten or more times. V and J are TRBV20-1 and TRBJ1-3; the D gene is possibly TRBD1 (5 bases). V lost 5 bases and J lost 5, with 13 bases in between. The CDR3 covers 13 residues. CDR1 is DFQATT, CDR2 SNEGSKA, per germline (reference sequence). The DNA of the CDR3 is TGCAGTGCTTTTGAGGCAGGGAGAAACACCATATATTTT. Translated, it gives CSAFEAGRNTIYF.

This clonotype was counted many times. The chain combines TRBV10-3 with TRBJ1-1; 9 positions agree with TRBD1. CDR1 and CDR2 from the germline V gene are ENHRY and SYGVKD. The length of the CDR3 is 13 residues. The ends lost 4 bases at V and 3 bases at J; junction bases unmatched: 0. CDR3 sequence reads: CAISGTGDTEAFF. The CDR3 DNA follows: TGTGCCATCAGTGGGACAGGGGACACTGAAGCTTTCTTT.

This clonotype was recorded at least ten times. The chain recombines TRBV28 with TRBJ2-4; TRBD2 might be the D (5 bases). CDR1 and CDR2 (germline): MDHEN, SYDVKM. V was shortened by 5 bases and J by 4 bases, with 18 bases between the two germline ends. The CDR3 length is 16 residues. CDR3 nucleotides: TGTGCCAGCAGTCCTCGCCGAGGAGGTACGAAAAACATTCAGTACTTC. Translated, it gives CASSPRRGGTKNIQYF.

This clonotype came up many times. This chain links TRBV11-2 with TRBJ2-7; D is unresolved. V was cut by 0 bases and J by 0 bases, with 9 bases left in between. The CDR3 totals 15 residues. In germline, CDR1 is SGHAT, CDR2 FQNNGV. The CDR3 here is CASSLERLSSYEQYF. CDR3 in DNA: TGTGCCAGCAGCTTAGAACGGCTCAGCTCCTACGAGCAGTACTTC.

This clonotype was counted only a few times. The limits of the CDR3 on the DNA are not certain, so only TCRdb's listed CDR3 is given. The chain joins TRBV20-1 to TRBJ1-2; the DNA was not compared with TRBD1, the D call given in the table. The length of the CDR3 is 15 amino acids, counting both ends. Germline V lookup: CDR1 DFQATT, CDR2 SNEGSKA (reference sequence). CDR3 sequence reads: CSARGSGPANYGYTF.

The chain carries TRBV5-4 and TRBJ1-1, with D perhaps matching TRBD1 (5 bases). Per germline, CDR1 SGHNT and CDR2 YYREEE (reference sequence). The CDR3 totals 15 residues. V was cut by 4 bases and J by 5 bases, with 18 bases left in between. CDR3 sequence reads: CASSVSGRGLTEAFF. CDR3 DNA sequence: TGTGCCAGCAGCGTATCTGGGAGGGGACTGACTGAAGCTTTCTTT.

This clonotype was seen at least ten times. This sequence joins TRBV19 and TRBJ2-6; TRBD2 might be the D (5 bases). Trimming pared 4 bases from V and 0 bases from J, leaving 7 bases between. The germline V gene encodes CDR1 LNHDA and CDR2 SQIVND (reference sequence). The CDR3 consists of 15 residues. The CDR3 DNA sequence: TGTGCCAGTAGTAGTGCGGGCTCTGGGGCCAACGTCCTGACTTTC. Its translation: CASSSAGSGANVLTF.

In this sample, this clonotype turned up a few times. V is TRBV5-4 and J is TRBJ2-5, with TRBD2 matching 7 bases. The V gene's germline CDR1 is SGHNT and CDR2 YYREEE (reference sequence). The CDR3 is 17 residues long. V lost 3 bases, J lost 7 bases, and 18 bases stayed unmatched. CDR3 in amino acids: CASSSDPGTTNPGTQYF. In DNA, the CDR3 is TGTGCCAGCAGCTCGGATCCGGGGACTACTAATCCCGGGACCCAGTACTTC.

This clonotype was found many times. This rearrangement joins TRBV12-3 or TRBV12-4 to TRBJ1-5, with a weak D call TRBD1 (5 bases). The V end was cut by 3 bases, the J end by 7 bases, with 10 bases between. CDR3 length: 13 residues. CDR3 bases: TGTGCCAGCAGTTTCGAGGGGAGGCAGCCCCAGCATTTT. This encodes CASSFEGRQPQHF.

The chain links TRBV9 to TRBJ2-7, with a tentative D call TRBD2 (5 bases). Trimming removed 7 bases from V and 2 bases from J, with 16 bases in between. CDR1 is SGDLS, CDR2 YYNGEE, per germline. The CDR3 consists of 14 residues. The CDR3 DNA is TGTGCCAGCGCCGTGAGGGCAGGAGCCTACGAGCAGTACTTC. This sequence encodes CASAVRAGAYEQYF.

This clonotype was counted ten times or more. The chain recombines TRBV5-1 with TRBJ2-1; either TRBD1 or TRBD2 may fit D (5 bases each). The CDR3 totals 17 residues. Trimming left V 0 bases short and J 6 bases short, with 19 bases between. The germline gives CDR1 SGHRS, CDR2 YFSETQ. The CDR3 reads CASSLVRRWEQGNEQFF. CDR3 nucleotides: TGCGCCAGCAGCTTGGTACGGAGGTGGGAGCAGGGCAATGAGCAGTTCTTC.

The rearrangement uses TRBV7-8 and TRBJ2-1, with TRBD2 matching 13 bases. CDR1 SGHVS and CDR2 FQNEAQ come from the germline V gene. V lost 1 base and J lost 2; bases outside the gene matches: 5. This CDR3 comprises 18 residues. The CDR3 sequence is CASSLGLAGGVTYNEQFF. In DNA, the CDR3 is TGTGCCAGCAGCTTAGGACTAGCGGGAGGAGTAACCTACAATGAGCAGTTCTTC.